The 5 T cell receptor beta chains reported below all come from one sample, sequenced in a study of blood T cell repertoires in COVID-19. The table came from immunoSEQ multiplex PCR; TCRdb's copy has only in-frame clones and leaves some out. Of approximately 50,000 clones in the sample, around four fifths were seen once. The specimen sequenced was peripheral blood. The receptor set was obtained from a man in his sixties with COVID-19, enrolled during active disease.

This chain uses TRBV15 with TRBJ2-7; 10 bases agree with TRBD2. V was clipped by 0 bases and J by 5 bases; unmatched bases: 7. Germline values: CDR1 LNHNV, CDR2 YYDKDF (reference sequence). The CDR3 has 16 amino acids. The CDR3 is CATSRDGLAGDHEQYF. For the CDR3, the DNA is TGTGCCACCAGCAGAGATGGCCTAGCGGGAGATCACGAGCAGTACTTC.

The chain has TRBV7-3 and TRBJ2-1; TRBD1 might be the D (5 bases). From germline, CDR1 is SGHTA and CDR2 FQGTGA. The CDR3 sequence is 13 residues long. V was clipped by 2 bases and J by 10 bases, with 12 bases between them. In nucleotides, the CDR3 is TGTGCCAGCAGCTTAGGGGCCAATATCGAGCAGTTCTTC. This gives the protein CASSLGANIEQFF. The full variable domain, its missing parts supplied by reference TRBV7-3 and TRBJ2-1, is GAGVSQTPSNKVTEKGKYVELRCDPISGHTALYWYRQSLGQGPEFLIYFQGTGAADDSGLPNDRFFAVRPEGSVSTLKIQRTERGDSAVYLCASSLGANIEQFFGPGTRLTVL.

In DNA, the CDR3 is TGTGCCAGCAGGTTGCGGAGTGGATTCTACGAGCAGTACTTC. Translated, it gives CASRLRSGFYEQYF. The chain combines TRBV27 with TRBJ2-7; D gene unclear. The CDR3 is made up of 14 amino acids. Trimming removed 6 bases at V and 3 bases at J, with 15 bases between. CDR1 and CDR2 (germline): MNHEY, SMNVEV (reference sequence).

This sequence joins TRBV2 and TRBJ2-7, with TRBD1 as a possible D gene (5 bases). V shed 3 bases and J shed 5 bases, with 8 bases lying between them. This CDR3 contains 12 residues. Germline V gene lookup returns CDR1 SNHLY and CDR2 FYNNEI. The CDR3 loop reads CASSEEGDEQYF. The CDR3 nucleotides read TGTGCCAGCAGTGAGGAAGGGGACGAGCAGTACTTC. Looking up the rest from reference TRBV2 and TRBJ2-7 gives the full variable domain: EPEVTQTPSHQVTQMGQEVILRCVPISNHLYFYWYRQILGQKVEFLVSFYNNEISEKSEIFDDQFSVERPDGSNFTLKIRSTKLEDSAMYFCASSEEGDEQYFGPGTRLTVT.

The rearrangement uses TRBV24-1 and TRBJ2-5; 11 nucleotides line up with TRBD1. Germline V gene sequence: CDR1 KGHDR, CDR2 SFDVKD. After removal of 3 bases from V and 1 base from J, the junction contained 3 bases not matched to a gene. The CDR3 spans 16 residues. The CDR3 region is CATSDGTGGPQETQYF. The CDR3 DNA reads TGTGCCACCAGTGATGGGACAGGGGGGCCCCAAGAGACCCAGTACTTC.